Given below is one TCR beta chain in context. This clone has only a few counts. Its antigen remains undetermined. Per-nucleotide qualities are absent, and no much larger clonotype sits a single base away. Participants in the prospective study were aged roughly 18 to 89 years, lived in some 24 United States geographic areas, and enrolled through a virtual design. In the prospective study, cohorts were assigned on the basis of participant-reported clinical history obtained from a screening survey and a study questionnaire. Exposed participants were defined as having been in contact with someone with a PCR-confirmed or clinician-diagnosed COVID-19 case within 2 weeks of study entry. In the prospective study, whole blood, serum and a nasopharyngeal or oropharyngeal swab were collected from each participant by mobile phlebotomists. Prospective study participants could optionally give additional blood draws and questionnaires over an approximately two-month period. Prospective study blood samples were shipped either frozen or at room temperature before DNA extraction.

The immunoSEQ Assay, a bias-controlled multiplex PCR, was used to amplify TCRbeta CDR3 regions from genomic DNA. On the study's bioinformatics: Within the assay, amplification of reference gene primers was used to estimate how many nucleated cells each sample contained. To quantify the absolute abundance of each unique TCRbeta CDR3 rearrangement, sequence reads were collapsed and filtered. Productive Simpson clonality was computed per sample as the square root of Simpson's diversity index over productive rearrangements. Imported from immuneACCESS, the table was reduced by TCRdb to in-frame sequences with V and J called. These copies leave out some clones; in studies compared against another copy, an unresolved V gene accounts for under half, and the cause of the remainder is not known. V, J and clone size derive from that table, while D and trimming were established from the DNA sequence. The sample includes a few hundred thousand clones, with 85% to 90% observed a single time. The top ten hold less than 3% of the sample.

Trimming takes 2 bases off V and 4 bases off J; junction bases not matched to a gene: 6. The CDR3 has 16 amino acids, counting the end cysteine and phenylalanine. The only DNA kept is the CDR3, 48 bases in frame from the first base. CDR1 SGDLS and CDR2 YYNGEE were looked up in the germline V gene. The source of the sample is a study of blood T cell repertoires in COVID-19 (dated by TCRdb to about 2020). Regarding the study in general: Collaborator samples came from the United States, Italy and Spain and covered acute and convalescent phases of COVID-19. The prospective study material was composed of cDNA or gDNA derived from T cells, B-cell-depleted T cells, or PBMCs. The dataset comprised deeply sampled blood TCRbeta repertoires from subjects exposed to, actively infected with, or recovered from COVID-19. The repertoires were released in a freely available public database meant as a resource for research on the immune response to SARS-CoV-2. The samples were drawn from the first 160 participants of the ongoing ImmuneRACE study and from 1,200 or so subjects provided by 6 global collaborators. Nearly every sample came with metadata listing a de-identified subject ID, COVID-19 status, age in years and sex. Where available, HLA class I and class II types were obtained from metadata supplied by the sample provider rather than from assay-based typing.

On the study overall, not on this receptor specifically: Clinical and demographic metadata were provided uncurated, with the amount varying by source and participant.

The V gene is TRBV9 and the J gene is TRBJ2-1, with 10 bases matching TRBD2. The sequence was obtained from a woman aged 50 to 65 who had been exposed to COVID-19. Sequencing input: PBMCs or T cells enriched from blood (not recorded which). The sequence in DNA is TGTGCCAGCAGCGTGGGAAGCGGGGGGGATTACAATGAGCAGTTCTTC. Its translation is CASSVGSGGDYNEQFF.